This T cell receptor beta chain was sequenced in a study of CD8+ T cells in alopecia areata. In regard to this clone: Its antigen is not identified. One end of the junction is discordant with germline, which a read error may explain.

After isolation, RNA underwent reverse transcription to generate cDNA as the sequencing template. Here immunoSEQ multiplex PCR was the method, and the copy in TCRdb shows in-frame clones only, minus some. The table records 75,000 to 100,000 clones, roughly two fifths of them present only once. Findings and limits, study-wide: Lesional scalp, especially alopecia totalis/universalis, showed higher clonality than normal scalp.

The TCR originated in a human donor with alopecia areata. Sequenced: CD4+ T cells sorted from blood.

The CDR3 DNA reads as TGTGCCAGCTTACCAGGTCAGGGCCACAACACTGAAGCTTTCTTT. Translation gives CASLPGQGHNTEAFF. The chain is built from TRBV18 and TRBJ1-1; tentatively, D is TRBD1 (5 bases). The CDR3 is 15 amino acids. Germline-derived CDR1 and CDR2 are KGHSH and LQKENI.